Following are 18 T cell receptor beta chains from one sample sequenced in a study of T-cell reconstitution after alpha-beta-depleted transplantation in children. Unique molecular identifiers were used in preparing the TCRbeta library. TCRdb re-analysed the PCR reads in MiXCR, keeping a single row per CDR3 protein. Among around 190,000 distinct CDR3 sequences listed, approximately 6.3% were seen once. This specimen was PBMCs, taken before TCRalphabeta/CD19-depleted stem cell transplant. The receptors here all came from a boy aged 2 to 10 with acute lymphoblastic leukemia, due to receive a stem cell transplant.

The chain links TRBV6-1 to TRBJ2-5; 9 bases match TRBD2. The trim removed 7 bases at V and 0 bases at J, leaving 12 bases unmatched. The CDR3 runs to 17 residues. In germline, CDR1 is MNHNS, CDR2 SASEGT. CDR3 residues: CASTRGRASGDQETQYF. CDR3 DNA: TGTGCCAGCACCCGAGGGAGGGCTAGCGGGGACCAAGAGACCCAGTACTTC.

This clonotype occurred a few times. This chain uses TRBV5-1 with TRBJ1-1, with TRBD1 as a possible D gene (6 bases). V lost 7 bases and J 5 bases, leaving 18 bases between the germline ends. This CDR3 is built from 14 residues. Germline values: CDR1 SGHRS, CDR2 YFSETQ. CDR3 sequence: CASLSGGLGTEAFF. The CDR3, as DNA: TGCGCCAGCTTGTCCGGGGGGCTTGGTACTGAAGCTTTCTTT.

There are many counts of this clonotype. The chain recombines TRBV6-5 with TRBJ1-1; D may be TRBD1 (5 bases). The V gene lost 7 bases and the J gene lost 6 bases, with 21 bases spanning the gap. From germline, CDR1 is MNHEY and CDR2 SVGAGI. The CDR3 sequence is 15 residues long. The CDR3 nucleotides are TGTGCCAGCAAAGCGGTCACCGGGGCTATCGCTGAAGCTTTCTTT. Amino acids: CASKAVTGAIAEAFF.

This sequence joins TRBV5-4 and TRBJ2-1; 7 bases align to TRBD2. V was pared by 5 bases and J by 5 bases, with 7 bases of the junction left unmatched. In germline, CDR1 is SGHNT, CDR2 YYREEE (reference sequence). The CDR3 sequence is 14 residues long. The CDR3: CASSSGTIHNEQFF. CDR3 nucleotide sequence: TGTGCCAGCAGTTCCGGGACTATACACAATGAGCAGTTCTTC.

The table lists this clonotype with many counts. The chain recombines TRBV5-6 with TRBJ2-7; maybe TRBD1 (6 bases). The V gene's germline CDR1 is SGHDT and CDR2 YYEEEE. The CDR3 runs to 16 residues. Trimming took 4 bases from V and 4 from J, leaving 21 bases between them. CDR3 sequence: CASSGRWDISFYEQYF. The CDR3 bases are TGTGCCAGCAGCGGGCGCTGGGACATATCATTTTACGAGCAGTACTTC.

This clonotype was picked up many times. The gene calls are TRBV11-2 and TRBJ2-1; no definite D call. V gave up 3 bases and J gave up 0 bases, with 12 bases separating them. Germline assignment: CDR1 SGHAT and CDR2 FQNNGV. This CDR3 has 16 amino acids. The CDR3 nucleotides read TGTGCCAGCAGCTTCCATGGCAGGAGCTCCTACAATGAGCAGTTCTTC. This encodes CASSFHGRSSYNEQFF.

The gene calls are TRBV7-2 and TRBJ2-5; 8 positions match TRBD2. The CDR3 length is 16 residues. The germline V gene encodes CDR1 SGHTA and CDR2 FQGNSA. V shed 5 bases, J shed 3 bases, and the junction held 11 bases outside the gene matches. CDR3 nucleotide sequence: TGTGCCAGCAGCCCCTGGGTTGAAGCGGGGGAAGAGACCCAGTACTTC. Amino acid sequence: CASSPWVEAGEETQYF.

In its sample, this clonotype was seen many times. The rearrangement joins TRBV7-8 to TRBJ1-1; D is uncertain. With 10 bases removed from V and 5 bases from J, the gap between germline ends came to 11 bases. From germline, CDR1 is SGHVS and CDR2 FQNEAQ. CDR3 length equals 11 residues. The CDR3 DNA reads TGTGCCACCGGGTGGGAGACTGAAGCTTTCTTT. It encodes CATGWETEAFF.

Ten or more counts support this clonotype. The V call is TRBV29-1, the J call TRBJ1-1; D gene unclear. Trimming took 0 bases from V and 6 from J, leaving 8 bases between them. Germline V gene lookup returns CDR1 SQVTM and CDR2 ANQGSEA. The CDR3 loop spans 12 amino acids. The CDR3 DNA follows: TGCAGCGTTGAAGATAGAAGGGCTGAAGCTTTCTTT. Translation gives CSVEDRRAEAFF.

At least ten counts were recorded for this clonotype. The chain uses TRBV20-1 and TRBJ2-7; TRBD2 is a possible D gene (5 bases). The CDR3 sequence is 13 residues long. The V gene lost 2 bases and the J gene lost 0 bases, with 8 bases spanning the gap. Germline lookup yields CDR1 DFQATT and CDR2 SNEGSKA (reference sequence). CDR3 in DNA: TGCAGTGCTAGAAGAGCGGTCTCCTACGAGCAGTACTTC. Protein sequence: CSARRAVSYEQYF.

This clonotype was counted between two and nine times. The chain is built from TRBV3-1 and TRBJ2-7; 8 nucleotides align to TRBD1. Trimming at V came to 4 bases and at J to 3 bases, leaving 2 bases not matched to a gene. The CDR3 covers 13 residues. Looked up from germline, CDR1 is LGHDT and CDR2 is YNNKEL (reference sequence). CDR3 bases: TGTGCCAGCAGCCCAGGGGGCCGCTACGAGCAGTACTTC. This translates into CASSPGGRYEQYF.

This clonotype was counted at least ten times. V gene TRBV20-1 combines with J gene TRBJ2-4; maybe TRBD2 (5 bases). Germline CDR1 reads DFQATT; CDR2 reads SNEGSKA (reference sequence). The CDR3 has 15 amino acids. V dropped 0 bases and J dropped 4 bases, with 13 bases sitting between them. The CDR3 loop reads CSARDRGPEKNIQYF. The CDR3 DNA follows: TGCAGTGCTAGAGATAGAGGGCCAGAGAAAAACATTCAGTACTTC.

This clonotype was observed at least ten times. The J gene is TRBJ1-1, the V gene TRBV11-2; 10 bases fit TRBD1. There are 13 residues in the CDR3. Germline CDR1 SGHAT, CDR2 FQNNGV. V lost 6 bases to trimming and J lost 10 bases; unmatched junction nucleotides: 8. For the CDR3, the DNA is TGTGCCAGCAGTTCGACAGGGGGCCTTCGAGCTTTCTTT. This gives the protein CASSSTGGLRAFF.

In this sample, this clonotype turned up a few times. The chain is built from TRBV7-2 and TRBJ2-7; 13 bases are a match to TRBD2. Germline V gives CDR1 SGHTA, CDR2 FQGNSA. This CDR3 is 16 amino acids long. V trimming: 5 bases; J trimming: 1 base; junction bases outside the gene matches: 5. DNA for the CDR3: TGTGCCAGCAGCGCCCGACTAGCGGGGGGATCCTACGAGCAGTACTTC. Protein sequence: CASSARLAGGSYEQYF.

This clonotype was observed at least ten times. The chain's CDR3 is CASSIVHVGGADTQYF. CDR3 sequence (DNA): TGTGCCAGCAGCATAGTCCACGTAGGGGGCGCAGATACGCAGTATTTT. The chain employs TRBV28 and TRBJ2-3, with TRBD1 matching 7 bases. The germline CDR1 and CDR2 sequences are MDHEN and SYDVKM. With 6 bases clipped from V and 4 bases from J, the junction kept 13 bases outside the gene matches. The CDR3 has 16 amino acids.

This clonotype was detected many times. This rearrangement joins TRBV20-1 to TRBJ2-1, with D tentatively TRBD2 (5 bases). Trimming left V 1 base short and J 4 bases short, with 14 bases between. CDR3 length equals 15 residues. Per germline, CDR1 DFQATT and CDR2 SNEGSKA (reference sequence). CDR3: CSARGKADFYNEQFF. The CDR3 coding sequence is TGCAGTGCTAGAGGCAAGGCGGACTTTTACAATGAGCAGTTCTTC.

V usage is TRBV14 and J usage is TRBJ2-1, with no clear D. The CDR3 length is 12 residues. Trimming cost V 3 bases and J 11 bases, with 11 bases left between them. The germline gives CDR1 SGHDN, CDR2 FVKESK. The CDR3 nucleotides read TGTGCCAGCAGCCATGATCAGGAGCAGCAGTTCTTC. Its translation: CASSHDQEQQFF. Based on the CDR3 plus reference TRBV14 and TRBJ2-1, the full variable domain is EAGVTQFPSHSVIEKGQTVTLRCDPISGHDNLYWYRRVMGKEIKFLLHFVKESKQDESGMPNNRFLAERTGGTYSTLKVQPAELEDSGVYFCASSHDQEQQFFGPGTRLTVL.

This clonotype has at least ten counts. This rearrangement joins TRBV12-3 or TRBV12-4 to TRBJ2-7; D remains unclear. V was cut by 2 bases and J by 0 bases, with 8 bases left in between. The CDR3 consists of 14 residues. In DNA, the CDR3 is TGTGCCAGCAGTTTAAGCTGGAGCTCCTACGAGCAGTACTTC. Its translation: CASSLSWSSYEQYF.